This T cell receptor (beta chain) was identified during a study of blood T cell repertoires in COVID-19. Study summary: Donors in the United States, Italy and Spain gave samples during acute or convalescent COVID-19. PBMCs, B-cell-depleted T cells, or T cells provided the cDNA or gDNA that made up the material.

Looked up from germline, CDR1 is LNHNV and CDR2 is YYDKDF (reference sequence). Trimming cost V 2 bases and J 2 bases, with 12 bases left between them. The length of the CDR3 is 15 residues. Original methodology: By means of reference gene primer amplification, nucleated cell counts were estimated. Sequencing was performed with immunoSEQ multiplex PCR; in TCRdb, only in-frame clones are kept and a portion is missing. V, J and clone size derive from that table, while D and trimming were established from the DNA sequence. Here the sample spans tens of thousands of clones, around 87% being singletons. V and J are TRBV15 and TRBJ2-5; D call uncertain. Input material: peripheral blood. This sequence was found in a human donor in a cohort sampled during active COVID-19. CDR3 region: CATSRIAQKQETQYF. The CDR3 DNA reads TGTGCCACCAGCAGAATCGCACAGAAACAAGAGACCCAGTACTTC.